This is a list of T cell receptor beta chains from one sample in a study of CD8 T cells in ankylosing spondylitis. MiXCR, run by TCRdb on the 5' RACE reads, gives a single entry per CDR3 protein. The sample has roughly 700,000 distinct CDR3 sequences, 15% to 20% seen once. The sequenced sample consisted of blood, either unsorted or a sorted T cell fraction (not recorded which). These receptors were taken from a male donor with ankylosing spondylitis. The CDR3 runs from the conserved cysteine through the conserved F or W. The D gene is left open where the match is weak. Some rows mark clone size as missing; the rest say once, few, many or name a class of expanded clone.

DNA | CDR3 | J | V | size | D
TGTGCCAGCAGTTTCATTACCGGGGAGCTGTTTTTT | CASSFITGELFF | TRBJ2-2 | TRBV6-6 | . | .
TGCGCCAGCAGCCAAACAAGGGCTACCAAAACCGGGGAGCTGTTTTTT | CASSQTRATKTGELFF | TRBJ2-2 | TRBV4-3 | many | .
TGCAGTGCTAGAGCCTGGGACAGCCGGAATCAGCCCCAGCATTTT | CSARAWDSRNQPQHF | TRBJ1-5 | TRBV20-1 | few | TRBD1
TGCGCCAGCAGCCCGGGGACTAGCGGGGGGGATGAGCAGTTCTTC | CASSPGTSGGDEQFF | TRBJ2-1 | TRBV5-1 | . | TRBD2
TGTGCCAGCAGCCCCGGGGCCCCAAACACCGGGGAGCTGTTTTTT | CASSPGAPNTGELFF | TRBJ2-2 | TRBV3-1 | . | .
TGCAGCGCAACTTTACCCGGGACAAAACTTCTACGGGAGCAGTACTTC | CSATLPGTKLLREQYF | TRBJ2-7 | TRBV29-1 | . | .
TGTGCCAGCATGGGGGTTCTGGACAGCGCAAAAACAAATAATTCACCCCTCCACTTT | CASMGVLDSAKTNNSPLHF | TRBJ1-6 | TRBV12-3/TRBV12-4 | . | .
TGCAGTGCTAGTGCCCCTATGGATACGCAGTATTTT | CSASAPMDTQYF | TRBJ2-3 | TRBV20-1 | many | .
TGCAGCGTTGGGACTGCTTTCGTTGGCACAGATACGCAGTATTTT | CSVGTAFVGTDTQYF | TRBJ2-3 | TRBV29-1 | . | .
TGCAGCGTTGACGAGCGGGGGGCAGATACGCAGTATTTT | CSVDERGADTQYF | TRBJ2-3 | TRBV29-1 | . | TRBD2
TGTGCCAGCAGTGAAGCTCCGGTGGAGACCCAGTACTTC | CASSEAPVETQYF | TRBJ2-5 | TRBV2 | few | .
TGTGCCATCAGTGATGGGACTAGCGGAACCGGGGAGCTGTTTTTT | CAISDGTSGTGELFF | TRBJ2-2 | TRBV10-3 | many | TRBD2
TGTGCCAGCAGCCTAAAGGCAGGGACAGGTAGTAATGAGCAGTTCTTC | CASSLKAGTGSNEQFF | TRBJ2-1 | TRBV7-3 | few | TRBD1
TGTGCCAGCACCGACAGCTATAACTACAATGAGCAGTTCTTC | CASTDSYNYNEQFF | TRBJ2-1 | TRBV6-1 | few | .
TGTGCCAGCAGTTACAGGGGATGGACATCCGGGGAGCTGTTTTTT | CASSYRGWTSGELFF | TRBJ2-2 | TRBV12-3/TRBV12-4 | few | TRBD1
TGTGCCAGCAGCCTACTAGCGGGGGACATCACCGGGGAGCTGTTTTTT | CASSLLAGDITGELFF | TRBJ2-2 | TRBV27 | . | TRBD2